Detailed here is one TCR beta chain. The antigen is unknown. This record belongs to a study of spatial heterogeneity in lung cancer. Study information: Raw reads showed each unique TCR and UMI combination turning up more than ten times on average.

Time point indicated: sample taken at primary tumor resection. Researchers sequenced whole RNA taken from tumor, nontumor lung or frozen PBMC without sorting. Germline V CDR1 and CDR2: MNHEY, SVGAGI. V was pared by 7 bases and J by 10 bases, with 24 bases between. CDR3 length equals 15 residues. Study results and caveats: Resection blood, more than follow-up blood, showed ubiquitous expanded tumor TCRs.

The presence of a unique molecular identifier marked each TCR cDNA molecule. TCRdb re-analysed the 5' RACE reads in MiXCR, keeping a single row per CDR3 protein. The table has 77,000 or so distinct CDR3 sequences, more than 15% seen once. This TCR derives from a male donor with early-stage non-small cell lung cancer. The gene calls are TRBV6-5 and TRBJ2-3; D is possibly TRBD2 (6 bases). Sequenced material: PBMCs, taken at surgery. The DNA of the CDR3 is TGTGCCAGCATTGGGCTAGCGAAGGGAGCCCTCGCGCAGTATTTT. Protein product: CASIGLAKGALAQYF.